The present TCR beta chain was sequenced within a study of cytomegalovirus exposure and HLA in healthy donors. Remarks on this clone: The antigen is not known.

The CDR3 consists of 16 residues. The V gene lost 0 bases and the J gene lost 4 bases, with 13 bases spanning the gap. The germline CDR1 and CDR2 sequences are ENHRY and SYGVKD. Primers: 60 Vbeta forward and 13 Jbeta reverse. Libraries were prepared by immunoSEQ multiplex PCR; TCRdb keeps only in-frame clonotypes and omits some of them. The table has around 140,000 clones, roughly 90% seen once. The study's findings and limits: Reportedly, HLA-A and HLA-B alleles of most subjects were accurately predicted from TCR beta.

Sequenced sample: PBMCs. The chain links TRBV10-3 to TRBJ1-5, with D perhaps matching TRBD1 (6 bases). The receptor comes from a woman aged 40 to 50 in good health and CMV-seronegative. CDR3 region: CAISESGFRGNQPQHF. The CDR3 nucleotides read TGTGCCATCAGTGAGTCGGGGTTTAGGGGGAATCAGCCCCAGCATTTT.